The following is a TCR beta chain sequence with its context. Sequencing was performed with immunoSEQ multiplex PCR; in TCRdb, only in-frame clones are kept and a portion is missing. This sample has around 130,000 clones, with 84% found just once. With V trimmed by 3 bases and J by 7 bases, 5 bases remained unmatched. The CDR3 contains 13 residues. Germline-derived CDR1 and CDR2 are LNHDA and SQIVND (reference sequence). The record originates from a study of blood T cell repertoires in COVID-19. Across the whole study: T cells, B-cell-depleted T cells, or PBMCs supplied cDNA or gDNA.

The chain links TRBV19 to TRBJ1-2; TRBD1 matches 7 bases. This clonotype was obtained from a young woman who had been exposed to COVID-19. Sequenced sample: PBMCs or T cells enriched from blood (not recorded which). In DNA, the CDR3 is TGTGCCAGTAGTATCAACAGGGGATTTGGCTACACCTTC. Amino acid sequence: CASSINRGFGYTF.